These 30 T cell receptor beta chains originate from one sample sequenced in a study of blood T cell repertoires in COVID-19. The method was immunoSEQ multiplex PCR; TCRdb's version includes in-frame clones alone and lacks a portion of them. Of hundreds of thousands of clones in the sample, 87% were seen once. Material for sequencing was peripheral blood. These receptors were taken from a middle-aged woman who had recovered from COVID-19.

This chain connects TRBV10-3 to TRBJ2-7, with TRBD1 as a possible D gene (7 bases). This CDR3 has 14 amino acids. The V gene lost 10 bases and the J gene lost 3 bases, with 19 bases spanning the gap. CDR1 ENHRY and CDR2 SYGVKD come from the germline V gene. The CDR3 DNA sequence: TGTGCCACTGACTCAGGGGGGCCGATCTACGAGCAGTACTTC. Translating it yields CATDSGGPIYEQYF.

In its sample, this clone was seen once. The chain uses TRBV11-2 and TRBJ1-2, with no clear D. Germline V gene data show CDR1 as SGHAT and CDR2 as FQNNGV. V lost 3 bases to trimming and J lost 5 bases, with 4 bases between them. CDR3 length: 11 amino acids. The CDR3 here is CASSFGYGYTF. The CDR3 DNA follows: TGTGCCAGCAGCTTCGGTTATGGCTACACCTTC.

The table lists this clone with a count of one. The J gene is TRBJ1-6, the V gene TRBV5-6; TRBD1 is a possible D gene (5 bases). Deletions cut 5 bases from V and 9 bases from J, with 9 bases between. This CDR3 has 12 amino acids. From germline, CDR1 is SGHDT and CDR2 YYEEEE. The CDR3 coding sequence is TGTGCCAGCAGGGGGGGAGCTTCACCCCTCCACTTT. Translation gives CASRGGASPLHF.

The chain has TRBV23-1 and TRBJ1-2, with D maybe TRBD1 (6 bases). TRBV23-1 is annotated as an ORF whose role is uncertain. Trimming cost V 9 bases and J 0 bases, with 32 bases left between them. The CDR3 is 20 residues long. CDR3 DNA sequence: TGCGCCAGATTCCCGCGCCGGGTTGTGGGACACCCAAGTTCTAACTATGGCTACACCTTC. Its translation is CARFPRRVVGHPSSNYGYTF.

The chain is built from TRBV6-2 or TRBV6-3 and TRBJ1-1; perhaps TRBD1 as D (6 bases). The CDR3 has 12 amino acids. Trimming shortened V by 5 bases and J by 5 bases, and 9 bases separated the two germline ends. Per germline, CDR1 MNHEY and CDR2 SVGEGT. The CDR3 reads CASSLQGTEAFF. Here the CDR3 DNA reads TGTGCCAGCAGTCTGCAGGGGACTGAAGCTTTCTTT.

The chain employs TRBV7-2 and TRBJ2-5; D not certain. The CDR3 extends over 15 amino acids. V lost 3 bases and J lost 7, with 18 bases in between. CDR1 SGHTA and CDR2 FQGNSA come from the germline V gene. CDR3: CASSLSHRREWTQYF. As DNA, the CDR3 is TGTGCCAGCAGCTTGTCTCACCGCCGTGAGTGGACCCAGTACTTC.

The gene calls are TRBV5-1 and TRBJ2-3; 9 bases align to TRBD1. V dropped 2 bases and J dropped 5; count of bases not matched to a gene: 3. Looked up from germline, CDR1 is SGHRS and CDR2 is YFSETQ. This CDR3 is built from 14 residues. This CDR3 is CASSLQGAIDTQYF. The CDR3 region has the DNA TGCGCCAGCAGCTTACAGGGGGCAATAGATACGCAGTATTTT.

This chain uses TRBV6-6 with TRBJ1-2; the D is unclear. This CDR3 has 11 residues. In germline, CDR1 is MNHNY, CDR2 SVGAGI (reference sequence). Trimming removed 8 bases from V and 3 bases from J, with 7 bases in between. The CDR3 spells CASETYYGYTF. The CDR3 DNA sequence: TGTGCCAGCGAAACATACTATGGCTACACCTTC.

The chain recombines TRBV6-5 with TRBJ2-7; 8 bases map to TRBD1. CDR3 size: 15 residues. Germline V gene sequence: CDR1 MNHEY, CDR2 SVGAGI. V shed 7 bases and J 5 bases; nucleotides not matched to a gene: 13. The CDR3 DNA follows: TGTGCCAGCACCCGAAAAACTCGACAGGGGCACGAGCAGTACTTC. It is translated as CASTRKTRQGHEQYF.

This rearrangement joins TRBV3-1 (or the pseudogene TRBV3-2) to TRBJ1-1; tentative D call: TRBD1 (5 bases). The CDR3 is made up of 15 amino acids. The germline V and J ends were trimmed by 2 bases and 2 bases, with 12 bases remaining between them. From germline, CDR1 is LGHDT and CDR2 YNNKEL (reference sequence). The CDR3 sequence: CASSQHDRRNTEAFF. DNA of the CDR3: TGTGCCAGCAGCCAACACGACAGAAGAAACACTGAAGCTTTCTTT.

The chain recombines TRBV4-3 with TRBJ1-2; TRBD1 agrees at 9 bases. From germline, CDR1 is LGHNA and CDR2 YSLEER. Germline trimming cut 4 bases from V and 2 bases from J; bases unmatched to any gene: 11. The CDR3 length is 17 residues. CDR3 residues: CASSLTATGGANYGYTF. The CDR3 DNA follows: TGCGCCAGCAGCCTAACCGCAACAGGGGGCGCCAACTATGGCTACACCTTC.

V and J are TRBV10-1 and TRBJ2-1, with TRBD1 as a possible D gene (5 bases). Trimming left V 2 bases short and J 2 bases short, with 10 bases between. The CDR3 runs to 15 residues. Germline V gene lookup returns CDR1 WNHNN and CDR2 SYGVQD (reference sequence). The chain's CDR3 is CASSEGRDAYNEQFF. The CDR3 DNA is TGCGCCAGCAGTGAGGGCAGGGATGCCTACAATGAGCAGTTCTTC.

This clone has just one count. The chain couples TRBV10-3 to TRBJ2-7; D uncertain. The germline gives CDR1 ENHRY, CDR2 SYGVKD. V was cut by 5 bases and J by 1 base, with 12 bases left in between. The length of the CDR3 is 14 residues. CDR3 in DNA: TGTGCCATCAGTAATAGAACGGGTTCCTACGAGCAGTACTTC. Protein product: CAISNRTGSYEQYF.

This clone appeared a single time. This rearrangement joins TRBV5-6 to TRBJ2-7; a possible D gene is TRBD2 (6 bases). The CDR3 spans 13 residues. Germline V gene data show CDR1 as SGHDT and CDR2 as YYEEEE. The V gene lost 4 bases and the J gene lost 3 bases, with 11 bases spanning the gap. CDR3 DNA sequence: TGTGCCAGCAGCGGCGGGAACTTCTACGAGCAGTACTTC. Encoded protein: CASSGGNFYEQYF. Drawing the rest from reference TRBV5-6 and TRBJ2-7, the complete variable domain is DAGVTQSPTHLIKTRGQQVTLRCSPKSGHDTVSWYQQALGQGPQFIFQYYEEEERQRGNFPDRFSGHQFPNYSSELNVNALLLGDSALYLCASSGGNFYEQYFGPGTRLTVT.

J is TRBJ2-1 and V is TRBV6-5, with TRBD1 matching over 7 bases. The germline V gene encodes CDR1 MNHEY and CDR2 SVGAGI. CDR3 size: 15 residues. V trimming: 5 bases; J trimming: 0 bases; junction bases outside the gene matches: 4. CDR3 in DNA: TGTGCCAGCAGTCCCGACAGGGCCTCCTACAATGAGCAGTTCTTC. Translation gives CASSPDRASYNEQFF.

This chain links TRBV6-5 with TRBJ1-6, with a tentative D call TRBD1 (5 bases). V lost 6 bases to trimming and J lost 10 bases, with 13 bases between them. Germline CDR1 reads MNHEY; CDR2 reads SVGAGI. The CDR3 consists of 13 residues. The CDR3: CASRTWGGSPLHF. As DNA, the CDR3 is TGTGCCAGCAGGACGTGGGGGGGATCACCCCTCCACTTT.

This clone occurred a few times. The CDR3 spells CASSPDADSNQPQHF. DNA for the CDR3: TGTGCCAGCAGCCCCGACGCGGATAGCAATCAGCCCCAGCATTTT. The chain uses TRBV5-4 and TRBJ1-5; D remains unclear. The germline CDR1 and CDR2 sequences are SGHNT and YYREEE (reference sequence). This CDR3 region has 15 residues. Trimming removed 4 bases at V and 0 bases at J, with 11 bases between.

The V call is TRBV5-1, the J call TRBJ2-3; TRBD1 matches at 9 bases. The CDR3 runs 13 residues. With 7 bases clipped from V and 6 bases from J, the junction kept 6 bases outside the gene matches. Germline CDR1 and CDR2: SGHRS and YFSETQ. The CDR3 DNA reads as TGCGCCAGCCGGGACAGGGATCTGGATACGCAGTATTTT. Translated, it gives CASRDRDLDTQYF. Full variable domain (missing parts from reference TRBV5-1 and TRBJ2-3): KAGVTQTPRYLIKTRGQQVTLSCSPISGHRSVSWYQQTPGQGLQFLFEYFSETQRNKGNFPGRFSGRQFSNSRSEMNVSTLELGDSALYLCASRDRDLDTQYFGPGTRLTVL.

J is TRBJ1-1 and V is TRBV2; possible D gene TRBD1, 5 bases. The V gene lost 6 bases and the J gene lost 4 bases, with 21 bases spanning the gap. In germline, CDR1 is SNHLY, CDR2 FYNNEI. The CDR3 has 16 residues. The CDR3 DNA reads TGTGCCAGCAGCCAACTACAGGTTATCGTAGGCACTGAAGCTTTCTTT. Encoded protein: CASSQLQVIVGTEAFF. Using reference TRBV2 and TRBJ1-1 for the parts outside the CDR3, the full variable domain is EPEVTQTPSHQVTQMGQEVILRCVPISNHLYFYWYRQILGQKVEFLVSFYNNEISEKSEIFDDQFSVERPDGSNFTLKIRSTKLEDSAMYFCASSQLQVIVGTEAFFGQGTRLTVV.

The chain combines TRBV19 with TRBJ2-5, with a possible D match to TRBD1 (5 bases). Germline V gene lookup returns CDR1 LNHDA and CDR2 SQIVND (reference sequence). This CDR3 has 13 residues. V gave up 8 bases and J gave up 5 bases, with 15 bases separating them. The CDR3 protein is CASSHRGRETQYF. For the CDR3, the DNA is TGTGCCAGTTCCCATAGGGGCCGTGAGACCCAGTACTTC.

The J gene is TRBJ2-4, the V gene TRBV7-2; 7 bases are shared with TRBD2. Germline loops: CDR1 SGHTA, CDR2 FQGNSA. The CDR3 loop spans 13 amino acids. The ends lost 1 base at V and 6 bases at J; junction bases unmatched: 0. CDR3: CASSLERGNIQYF. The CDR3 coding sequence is TGTGCCAGCAGCTTAGAGCGGGGAAACATTCAGTACTTC.

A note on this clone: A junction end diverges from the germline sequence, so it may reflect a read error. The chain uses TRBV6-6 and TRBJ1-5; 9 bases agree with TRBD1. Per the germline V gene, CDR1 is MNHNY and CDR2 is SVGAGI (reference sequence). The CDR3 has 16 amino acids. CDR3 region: CASSHSGQGWGQPQHF. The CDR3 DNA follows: TGTGCCAGCAGTCACTCGGGACAGGGCTGGGGTCAGCCCCAGCATTTT.

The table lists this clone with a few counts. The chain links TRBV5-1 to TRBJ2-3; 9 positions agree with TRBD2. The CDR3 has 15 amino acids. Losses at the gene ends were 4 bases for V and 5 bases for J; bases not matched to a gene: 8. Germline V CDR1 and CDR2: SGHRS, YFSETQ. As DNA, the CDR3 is TGCGCCAGCAGCGGCACTCTAGCGGGGAGAGATACGCAGTATTTT. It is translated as CASSGTLAGRDTQYF.

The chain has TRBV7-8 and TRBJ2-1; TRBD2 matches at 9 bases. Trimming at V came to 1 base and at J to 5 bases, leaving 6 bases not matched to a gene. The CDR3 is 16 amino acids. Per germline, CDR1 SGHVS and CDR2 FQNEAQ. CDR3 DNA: TGTGCCAGCAGCTTAGACCTAGCGGGGAGAAACAATGAGCAGTTCTTC. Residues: CASSLDLAGRNNEQFF.

As DNA, the CDR3 is TGTGCCAGCAGCCCCGGGACTAGCGATGTTCAGGAGCAGTTCTTC. Residues: CASSPGTSDVQEQFF. The V and J genes are TRBV9 and TRBJ2-1; TRBD2 aligns across 10 bases. V lost 4 bases and J lost 10; bases outside the gene matches: 11. The CDR3 loop spans 15 amino acids. Germline V gene lookup returns CDR1 SGDLS and CDR2 YYNGEE.

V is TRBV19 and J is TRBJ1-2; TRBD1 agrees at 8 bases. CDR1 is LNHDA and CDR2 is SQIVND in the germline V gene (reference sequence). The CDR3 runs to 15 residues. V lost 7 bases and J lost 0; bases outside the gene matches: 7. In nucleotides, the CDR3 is TGTGCCAGTAACCCACGACAGGGGACTAACTATGGCTACACCTTC. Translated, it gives CASNPRQGTNYGYTF.

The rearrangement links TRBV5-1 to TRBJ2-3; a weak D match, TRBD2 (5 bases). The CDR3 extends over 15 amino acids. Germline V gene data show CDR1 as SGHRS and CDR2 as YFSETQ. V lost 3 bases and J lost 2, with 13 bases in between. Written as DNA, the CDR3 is TGCGCCAGCAGCTGGGTGGTCGGGGTCACAGATACGCAGTATTTT. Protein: CASSWVVGVTDTQYF.

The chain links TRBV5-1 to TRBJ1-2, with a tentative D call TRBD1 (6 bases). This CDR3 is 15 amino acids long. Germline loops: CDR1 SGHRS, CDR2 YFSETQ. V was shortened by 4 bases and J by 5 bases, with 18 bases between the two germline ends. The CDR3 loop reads CASSRDGPQGYGYTF. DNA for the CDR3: TGCGCCAGCAGCCGGGACGGCCCTCAGGGGTATGGCTACACCTTC.

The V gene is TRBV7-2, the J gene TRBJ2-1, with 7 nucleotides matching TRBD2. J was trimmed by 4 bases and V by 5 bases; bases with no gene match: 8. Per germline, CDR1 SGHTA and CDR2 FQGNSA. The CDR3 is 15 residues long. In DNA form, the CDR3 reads TGTGCCAGCAGCCTCGAGGGGACTATTTACAATGAGCAGTTCTTC. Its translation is CASSLEGTIYNEQFF.

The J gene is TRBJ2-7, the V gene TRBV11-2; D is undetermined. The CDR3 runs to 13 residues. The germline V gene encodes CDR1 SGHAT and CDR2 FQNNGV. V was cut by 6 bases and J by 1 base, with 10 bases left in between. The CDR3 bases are TGTGCCAGCAGAAAACAGATTTCCTACGAGCAGTACTTC. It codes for CASRKQISYEQYF. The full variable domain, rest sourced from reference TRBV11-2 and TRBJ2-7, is EAGVAQSPRYKIIEKRQSVAFWCNPISGHATLYWYQQILGQGPKLLIQFQNNGVVDDSQLPKDRFSAERLKGVDSTLKIQPAKLEDSAVYLCASRKQISYEQYFGPGTRLTVT.